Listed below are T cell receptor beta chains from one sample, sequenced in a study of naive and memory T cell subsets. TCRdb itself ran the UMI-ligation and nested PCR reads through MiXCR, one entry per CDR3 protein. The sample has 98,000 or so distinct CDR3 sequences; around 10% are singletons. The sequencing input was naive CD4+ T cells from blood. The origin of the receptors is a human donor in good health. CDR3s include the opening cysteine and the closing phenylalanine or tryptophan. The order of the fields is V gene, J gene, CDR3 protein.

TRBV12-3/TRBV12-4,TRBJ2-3,CASSFLRSRDLRAADTQYF
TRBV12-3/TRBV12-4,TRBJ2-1,CASTGSVYENNEQFF
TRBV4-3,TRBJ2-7,CASSQDFASYEQYF
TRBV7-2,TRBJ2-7,CASSLAQLPEQYF
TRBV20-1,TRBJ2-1,CSARGIRRGSSHNEQFF
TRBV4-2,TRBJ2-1,CASSQEASSGGLLSSYNEQFF
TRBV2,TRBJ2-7,CASQYREGSYEQYF
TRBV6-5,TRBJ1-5,CASSYSKGGNQPQHF
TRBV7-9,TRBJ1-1,CASSSLQGRPEAFF
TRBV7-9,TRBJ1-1,CASSPWTGIDTEAFF
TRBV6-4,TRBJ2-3,CASNRRNKKSKSTDTQYF
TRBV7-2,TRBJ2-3,CASSLVARAGQDTQYF
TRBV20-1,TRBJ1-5,CSARDFEKFNQPQHF
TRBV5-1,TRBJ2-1,CASSVRDFMAGGTYNEQFF
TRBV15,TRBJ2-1,CATSRGGVNEQFF
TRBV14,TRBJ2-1,CASSHPRDRGPYNEQFF
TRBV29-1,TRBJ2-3,CSVPWASGSTDTQYF
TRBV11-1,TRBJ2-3,CASSFWTDPTDTQYF
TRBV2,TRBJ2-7,CASSGLGLSLYEQYF
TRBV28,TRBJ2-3,CASRETSGGPRTQYF
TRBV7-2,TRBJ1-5,CASSYIQGGEPQHF
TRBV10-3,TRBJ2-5,CAISRDRQETQYF
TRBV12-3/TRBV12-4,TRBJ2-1,CASSGDRTEQFF